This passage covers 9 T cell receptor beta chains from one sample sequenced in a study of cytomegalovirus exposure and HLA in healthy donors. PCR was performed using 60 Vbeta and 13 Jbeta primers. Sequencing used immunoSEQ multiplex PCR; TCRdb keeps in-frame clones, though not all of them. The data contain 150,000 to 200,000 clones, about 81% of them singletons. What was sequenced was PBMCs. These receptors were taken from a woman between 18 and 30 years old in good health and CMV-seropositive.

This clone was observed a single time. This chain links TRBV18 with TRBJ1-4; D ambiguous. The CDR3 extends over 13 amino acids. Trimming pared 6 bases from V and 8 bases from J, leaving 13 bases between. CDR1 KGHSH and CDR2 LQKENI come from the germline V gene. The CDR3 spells CASSPTMREKLFF. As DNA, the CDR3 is TGTGCCAGCTCCCCGACCATGAGGGAAAAACTGTTTTTT.

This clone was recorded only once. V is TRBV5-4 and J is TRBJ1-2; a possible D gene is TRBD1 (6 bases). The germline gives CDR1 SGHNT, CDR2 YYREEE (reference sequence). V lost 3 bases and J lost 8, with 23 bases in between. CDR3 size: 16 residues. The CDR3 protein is CASSWKSGANSEGYTF. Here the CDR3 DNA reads TGTGCCAGCAGCTGGAAATCAGGGGCTAATTCGGAAGGCTACACCTTC.

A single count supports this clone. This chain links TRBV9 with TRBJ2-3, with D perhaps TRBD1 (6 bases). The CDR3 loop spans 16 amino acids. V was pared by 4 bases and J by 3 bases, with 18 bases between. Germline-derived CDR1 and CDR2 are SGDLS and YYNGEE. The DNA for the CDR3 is TGTGCCAGCAGCCACAGCCCAGGGGATTTGACAGATACGCAGTATTTT. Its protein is CASSHSPGDLTDTQYF.

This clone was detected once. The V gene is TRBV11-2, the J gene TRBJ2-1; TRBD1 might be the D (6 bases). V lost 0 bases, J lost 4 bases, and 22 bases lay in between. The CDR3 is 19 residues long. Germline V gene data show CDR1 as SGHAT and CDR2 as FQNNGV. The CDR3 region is CASSLELRGLPTRYNEQFF. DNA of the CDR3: TGTGCCAGCAGCTTAGAGTTAAGGGGGTTGCCTACGAGGTACAATGAGCAGTTCTTC. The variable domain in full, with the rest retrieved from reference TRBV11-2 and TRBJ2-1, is EAGVAQSPRYKIIEKRQSVAFWCNPISGHATLYWYQQILGQGPKLLIQFQNNGVVDDSQLPKDRFSAERLKGVDSTLKIQPAKLEDSAVYLCASSLELRGLPTRYNEQFFGPGTRLTVL.

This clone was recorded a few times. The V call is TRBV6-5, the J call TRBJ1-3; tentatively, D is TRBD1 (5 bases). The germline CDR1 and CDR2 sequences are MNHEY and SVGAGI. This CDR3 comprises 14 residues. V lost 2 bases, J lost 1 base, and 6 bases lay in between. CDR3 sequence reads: CASSYDRSGNTIYF. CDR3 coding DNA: TGTGCCAGCAGTTACGACAGATCTGGAAACACCATATATTTT.

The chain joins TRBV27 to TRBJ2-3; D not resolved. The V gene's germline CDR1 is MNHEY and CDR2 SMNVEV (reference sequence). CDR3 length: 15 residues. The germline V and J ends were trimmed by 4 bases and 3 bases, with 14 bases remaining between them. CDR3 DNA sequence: TGTGCCAGCAGTTCTAGGCTGAGTGTGACAGATACGCAGTATTTT. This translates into CASSSRLSVTDTQYF.

Here the CDR3 DNA reads TGTGCCAGCAGGGAGATATACGAGCAGTACGTC. It encodes CASREIYEQYV. This rearrangement joins TRBV6-4 to TRBJ2-7; no firm D call. The CDR3 sequence is 11 residues long. Germline loops: CDR1 MRHNA, CDR2 SNTAGT. V was shortened by 6 bases and J by 4 bases, with 7 bases between the two germline ends.

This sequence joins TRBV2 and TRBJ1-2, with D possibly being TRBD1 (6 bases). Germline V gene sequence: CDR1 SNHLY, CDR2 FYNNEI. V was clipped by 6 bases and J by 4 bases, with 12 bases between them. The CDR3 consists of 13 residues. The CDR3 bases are TGTGCCAGCAGCCCGGACAGTTCCTATGGCTACACCTTC. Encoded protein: CASSPDSSYGYTF.

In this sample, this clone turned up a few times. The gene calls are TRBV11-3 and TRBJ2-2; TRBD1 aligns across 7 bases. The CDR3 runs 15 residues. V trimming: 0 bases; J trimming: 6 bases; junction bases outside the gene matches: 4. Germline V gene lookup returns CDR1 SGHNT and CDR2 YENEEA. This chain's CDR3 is CASSLDQTGPGELFF. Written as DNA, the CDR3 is TGTGCCAGCAGCTTAGACCAGACAGGGCCCGGGGAGCTGTTTTTT.